This entry is about one TCR beta chain. As to treatment: 15 to 20 received Ad26.COV2.S at low or high dose, single or two shots; 5 received placebo; per-sample allocation not given. Samples came from day 63 after the first vaccine or placebo injection. The data were taken from a study of Ad26.COV2.S vaccination and SARS-CoV-2 variants. The ends were cut back, 2 bases at V and 5 bases at J, with 16 bases in the middle. The germline CDR1 and CDR2 sequences are SGHDT and YYEEEE. The CDR3 consists of 16 residues. Measured with immunoSEQ multiplex PCR; TCRdb has only the in-frame clones, and not every one. This table has about 680,000 clones, approximately 88% appearing once.

The clonotype was recovered from a person between 18 and 65 years old who received the Ad26.COV2.S COVID-19 vaccine or a placebo. The sequenced sample was peripheral blood, obtained in a trial of Ad26.COV2.S vaccine versus placebo. This rearrangement joins TRBV5-6 to TRBJ1-4; D gene ambiguous. In DNA, the CDR3 is TGTGCCAGCAGCTTAGGCCCCCGGGCCCTCAATGAAAAACTGTTTTTT. Its translation is CASSLGPRALNEKLFF.